This T cell receptor beta chain was sequenced for a study of blood T cell repertoires in COVID-19 (dated by TCRdb to 2018 to 2021). Study-level background: Samples covering the acute and convalescent phases of COVID-19 were provided by collaborators in the United States, Italy and Spain. The material from the prospective study consisted of cDNA or gDNA derived from T cells, B-cell-depleted T cells, or PBMCs. Deeply sampled blood TCRbeta repertoires from subjects exposed to, actively infected with, or recovered from COVID-19 were included in the dataset. The repertoires were made available in a free public database intended to serve as a resource for research on the immune response to SARS-CoV-2. The samples were drawn from two sources: the first 160 participants of the ongoing ImmuneRACE study, and 1,254 subjects contributed by 6 global collaborators. Sample metadata almost always included a de-identified subject ID, COVID-19 status, age in years and sex. Where available, HLA class I and class II types were obtained from metadata supplied by the sample provider rather than from assay-based typing. Study-wide conclusions, independent of this receptor: How much clinical and demographic metadata was included differed by source and by participant, and the metadata was provided uncurated.

The germline V gene yields LGHNA for CDR1 and YSLEER for CDR2. From cysteine to phenylalanine, the CDR3 is 16 amino acids long. Only the CDR3 part of the read is kept: 48 bases, read in frame from the first base. Trimming takes 1 base off V and 4 bases off J; junction bases not matched to a gene: 7. The immunoSEQ Assay, a bias-controlled multiplex PCR, was used to amplify TCRbeta CDR3 regions from genomic DNA. The original pipeline was this. Nucleated cell counts per sample were estimated from amplification of reference gene primers within the assay. To quantify the absolute abundance of each unique TCRbeta CDR3 rearrangement, sequence reads were collapsed and filtered. For each sample, productive Simpson clonality was calculated as the square root of Simpson's diversity index over productive rearrangements. Held by TCRdb, this immuneACCESS table contains in-frame sequences only and omits some clones. Under half of the omission traces to an unresolved V gene where checked; the cause of the rest is unknown. That table gives V, J and clone size, and the DNA gave D and trimming. This sample is represented by 110,000 to 150,000 clones; approximately 80% of them were singletons. About 5% of the sample comes from the top ten.

The collaborating institutions used their own protocols to collect whole blood in K2EDTA tubes. For TCRbeta analysis, collaborator samples were shipped as frozen whole blood, as isolated PBMCs, or as DNA extracted from either sample type. In regard to this clone: Its antigen specificity is not known. One base away there is no much larger clone; base qualities are not given.

The material sequenced was peripheral blood. This clonotype originated in a woman aged 45-60 years with acute or convalescent COVID-19. The chain couples TRBV4-3 to TRBJ2-1; TRBD2 aligns with 7 central bases. CDR3 loop: CASSQGRAGFYNEQFF. The sequenced DNA is TGCGCCAGCAGCCAAGGTCGAGCGGGATTTTACAATGAGCAGTTCTTC.